This T cell receptor beta chain was profiled in a study of blood T cells in healthy people across ages. Across the study: Every two T cells gave about one barcoded beta molecule via template switching. Study-level findings and limits: It was found that TCR beta diversity correlated strongly with the percentage of naive T cells.

A remark on this clonotype: Its antigen remains unidentified. At one end, the junction sequence differs from germline, possibly due to a read error.

A J-beta primer mix and a sample-barcoded 5' primer were used in a second PCR of roughly 6 to 11 cycles. Using its own MiXCR run on the 5' RACE reads, TCRdb lists one record per CDR3 protein. The sample has more than 750,000 distinct CDR3 sequences; about 29% are singletons. This CDR3 spans 14 amino acids. Per germline, CDR1 SNHLY and CDR2 FYNNEI. Each sample yielded at least 6 million isolated PBMCs. These same data were also listed under a study on T cells of mothers and their children. According to that study: There were over 9 million TCR beta CDR3 reads from each mother and roughly 3 million from each child.

The gene calls are TRBV2 and TRBJ1-4; 7 nucleotides align to TRBD1. The sample consisted of blood. This clonotype was sampled from a middle-aged woman in good health. The CDR3 DNA reads as TGTGCCAGCAACCCACAGGGGCTATCTGAAAAACGGTTTTTT. This gives the protein CASNPQGLSEKRFF.